The 9 T cell receptor beta chains below were found in one sample sequenced in a study of CD8 T cells in ankylosing spondylitis. TCRdb re-analysed the 5' RACE reads in MiXCR, keeping a single row per CDR3 protein. The sample carries 290,000 or so distinct CDR3 sequences, roughly 20% recorded once. Sequencing used blood, either unsorted or a sorted T cell fraction (not recorded which). Receptors were obtained from a female donor with ankylosing spondylitis or in good health (not recorded which).

This clonotype has only a few counts. The chain carries TRBV5-1 and TRBJ2-7; 7 nucleotides agree with TRBD1. CDR3 length: 14 amino acids. With V trimmed by 5 bases and J by 0 bases, 5 bases remained unmatched. In germline, CDR1 is SGHRS, CDR2 YFSETQ. The CDR3 DNA is TGCGCCAGCAGATGGGACAGTCCCTCCTACGAGCAGTACTTC. Its translation is CASRWDSPSYEQYF.

The CDR3 here is CSASRPSGYNEQFF. The DNA for the CDR3 is TGCAGTGCTAGCCGGCCTAGCGGGTACAATGAGCAGTTCTTC. This chain joins TRBV20-1 and TRBJ2-1; 8 bases map to TRBD2. The junction had 5 bases not matched to a gene; V was cut back by 3 bases and J by 4 bases. Germline CDR1 DFQATT, CDR2 SNEGSKA (reference sequence). The CDR3 runs to 14 residues.

In regard to this clonotype: A junction boundary mismatches the germline segment, possibly from a read error. V gene TRBV7-8 combines with J gene TRBJ2-1; D not resolved. Germline CDR1 SGHVS, CDR2 FQNEAQ. The CDR3 totals 11 residues. Here the CDR3 reads CASSREIEQSF. The CDR3 region has the DNA TGTGCCAGCAGCCGAGAAATTGAGCAGTCCTTC.

The chain couples TRBV6-5 to TRBJ1-5; D may be TRBD1 (5 bases). This CDR3 region has 14 residues. The V end was cut by 0 bases, the J end by 6 bases, with 9 bases between. Germline-derived CDR1 and CDR2 are MNHEY and SVGAGI. DNA for the CDR3: TGTGCCAGCAGTTACTCAGTGGGGACTCAGCCCCAGCATTTT. This gives the protein CASSYSVGTQPQHF.

This clonotype has a count of ten or more. This chain links TRBV10-3 with TRBJ2-1, with 9 nucleotides matching TRBD2. Trimming took 6 bases from V and 9 from J; bases not matched to a gene: 9. The CDR3 is made up of 14 amino acids. Germline CDR1 and CDR2: ENHRY and SYGVKD. CDR3 sequence: CAIRLAGPDGEQFF. The CDR3, as DNA: TGTGCCATCAGACTAGCGGGCCCCGATGGTGAGCAGTTCTTC.

This clonotype was seen only a few times. The genes are TRBV28 and TRBJ1-2; no firm D call. The ends were cut back, 7 bases at V and 5 bases at J, with 20 bases in the middle. CDR1 and CDR2 (germline): MDHEN, SYDVKM. The CDR3 spans 15 residues. The CDR3 loop reads CASTLGGDSVYGYTF. The CDR3, as DNA: TGTGCCAGCACCCTTGGAGGTGACTCTGTGTATGGCTACACCTTC.

The chain couples TRBV19 to TRBJ2-3; perhaps TRBD1 as D (5 bases). The V gene lost 3 bases and the J gene lost 9 bases, with 13 bases spanning the gap. This CDR3 spans 13 amino acids. Germline V CDR1 and CDR2: LNHDA, SQIVND (reference sequence). CDR3 region: CASSIEQDETQYF. CDR3 bases: TGTGCCAGTAGTATCGAACAGGATGAAACGCAGTATTTT.

The chain recombines TRBV30 with TRBJ2-5; D remains ambiguous. The CDR3 is made up of 14 amino acids. Looked up from germline, CDR1 is GTSNPN and CDR2 is SVGIG (reference sequence). V was clipped by 0 bases and J by 4 bases, with 12 bases between them. The CDR3 is CAWSVRRGRETQYF. For the CDR3, the DNA is TGTGCCTGGAGTGTACGACGCGGTCGAGAGACCCAGTACTTC. Complete variable domain (other parts from reference TRBV30 and TRBJ2-5): SQTIHQWPATLVQPVGSPLSLECTVEGTSNPNLYWYRQAAGRGLQLLFYSVGIGQISSEVPQNLSASRPQDRQFILSSKKLLLSDSGFYLCAWSVRRGRETQYFGPGTRLLVL.

V is TRBV7-2 and J is TRBJ2-1; 10 bases line up with TRBD2. CDR1 and CDR2 from the germline V gene are SGHTA and FQGNSA. This CDR3 spans 15 amino acids. V was pared by 0 bases and J by 9 bases, with 5 bases of the junction left unmatched. Written as DNA, the CDR3 is TGTGCCAGCAGCTTAGCTTTAGCGGGAGGAGGTGAGCAGTTCTTC. Translation gives CASSLALAGGGEQFF.